The source of this T cell receptor (beta chain) is a study of cytomegalovirus exposure and HLA in healthy donors. The PCR contained 60 Vbeta and 13 Jbeta primers. Produced via immunoSEQ multiplex PCR; TCRdb's table is partial and in-frame only. The sample yields about 93,000 clones, 82% seen once. The trim removed 7 bases at V and 3 bases at J, leaving 6 bases unmatched. Germline loops: CDR1 SQVTM, CDR2 ANQGSEA. CDR3 length equals 16 residues. This sequence was found in a man aged 50-59 years in good health and CMV-seronegative. The V gene is TRBV29-1, the J gene TRBJ2-2; the match to TRBD2 covers 15 bases. What was sequenced was PBMCs. The CDR3 reads CSAGLAGGPYTGELFF. The DNA of the CDR3 is TGCAGCGCCGGACTAGCGGGAGGGCCATACACCGGGGAGCTGTTTTTT.